This T cell receptor beta chain comes out of a study of PD-1 blockade in classical Hodgkin lymphoma. Regarding the study as a whole: Baseline diversity in complete responders resembled that of newly diagnosed patients. There remain no defined causes for the repertoire differences, which possibly reflect disease activity or prior therapy. Some patients began nivolumab under 1 year after ASCT. These patients were excluded from later analyses.

Every patient experienced relapse after autologous stem cell transplantation, and brentuximab vedotin exposure varied. CD4+ T cells were purified from thawed PBMCs by magnetic negative selection. Patients showed best responses of complete response, partial response or progressive disease. Points on this clone: Its antigen is unknown.

Germline loops: CDR1 MGHDK, CDR2 SYGVNS. The ends were cut back, 4 bases at V and 2 bases at J, with 8 bases in the middle. The CDR3 is 13 amino acids. Profiling relied on immunoSEQ multiplex PCR, and the TCRdb table lists in-frame clones only, not all of them. Found here are 30,000 or so clones, roughly 90% of them singletons; the top ten hold roughly 0.23%. The sequence came from a human donor with classical Hodgkin lymphoma. The sequenced sample was CD4+ T cells from blood, obtained at baseline. The chain is built from TRBV25-1 and TRBJ2-5, with D perhaps TRBD1 (6 bases). This CDR3 is CASSGGGQETQYF. The CDR3 DNA is TGTGCCAGCAGTGGAGGGGGTCAAGAGACCCAGTACTTC.